What follows are 10 T cell receptor beta chains derived from one specimen sequenced in a study of cytomegalovirus exposure and HLA in healthy donors. The PCR used 60 Vbeta and 13 Jbeta primers. Some clones are missing from TCRdb's copy, which holds only in-frame ones; the method was immunoSEQ multiplex PCR. This sample's table reports about 140,000 clones. Sequenced: PBMCs. The receptors come from a woman aged 18-29 years in good health and CMV-seronegative.

With regard to this clone: The identical CDR3 is also encoded by other nucleotide sequences in the sample. The CDR3 loop is CASSIPGLANEQFF. For the CDR3, the DNA is TGTGCCAGTAGTATACCTGGACTAGCCAATGAGCAGTTCTTC. The rearrangement joins TRBV19 to TRBJ2-1; TRBD2 agrees at 8 bases. The length of the CDR3 is 14 residues. J was trimmed by 6 bases and V by 2 bases; bases with no gene match: 3. Germline CDR1 LNHDA, CDR2 SQIVND (reference sequence).

V gene TRBV9 combines with J gene TRBJ2-7; unclear D gene. Germline CDR1 SGDLS, CDR2 YYNGEE. V lost 0 bases and J lost 0, with 16 bases in between. This CDR3 has 17 amino acids. The CDR3 here is CASSVGNERTLSYEQYV. The DNA of the CDR3 is TGTGCCAGCAGCGTAGGTAACGAGCGAACACTCTCCTACGAGCAGTACGTC.

The chain combines TRBV11-3 with TRBJ2-5, with D tentatively TRBD2 (6 bases). CDR1 and CDR2 from the germline V gene are SGHNT and YENEEA. The CDR3 is 17 residues long. Trimming pared 1 base from V and 1 base from J, leaving 16 bases between. CDR3 DNA: TGTGCCAGCAGCTTAGCCCCGGGGAGGATGGGCCAAGAGACCCAGTACTTC. This codes for CASSLAPGRMGQETQYF.

The chain uses TRBV2 and TRBJ1-2; unclear D gene. The ends were cut back, 2 bases at V and 6 bases at J, with 4 bases in the middle. CDR1 SNHLY and CDR2 FYNNEI come from the germline V gene. This CDR3 has 11 amino acids. The CDR3 loop reads CASSEYDGYTF. CDR3 bases: TGTGCCAGCAGTGAATATGATGGCTACACCTTC.

CDR3: CASGPLIYSNQPQHF. The CDR3 nucleotides are TGTGCCAGTGGTCCTCTAATATATAGCAATCAGCCCCAGCATTTT. The chain links TRBV19 to TRBJ1-5; no definite D call. Trimming took 8 bases from V and 0 from J, leaving 14 bases between them. The CDR3 extends over 15 amino acids. Germline assignment: CDR1 LNHDA and CDR2 SQIVND (reference sequence).

This rearrangement joins TRBV7-2 to TRBJ1-5; no definite D call. The V end was cut by 5 bases, the J end by 9 bases, with 17 bases between. This CDR3 is built from 14 residues. Germline V gene sequence: CDR1 SGHTA, CDR2 FQGNSA. CDR3 amino acids: CASSPSPQSRPQHF. CDR3 sequence (DNA): TGTGCCAGCAGCCCAAGCCCCCAATCAAGGCCCCAGCATTTT.

This CDR3 is CASSWTGTGGTEAFF. Written as DNA, the CDR3 is TGCGCCAGCAGCTGGACCGGGACAGGGGGCACTGAAGCTTTCTTT. The chain carries TRBV5-1 and TRBJ1-1; 11 nucleotides line up with TRBD1. This CDR3 region has 15 residues. V dropped 3 bases and J dropped 4; count of bases not matched to a gene: 5. CDR1 is SGHRS and CDR2 is YFSETQ in the germline V gene.

The J gene is TRBJ2-7, the V gene TRBV10-2; TRBD2 is a possible D gene (6 bases). Germline assignment: CDR1 WSHSY and CDR2 SAAADI. The V gene lost 5 bases and the J gene lost 0 bases, with 11 bases spanning the gap. There are 14 residues in the CDR3. The CDR3 reads CASSLGGSSYEQYF. The CDR3 nucleotides read TGCGCCAGCAGTTTGGGGGGAAGCTCCTACGAGCAGTACTTC.

The V call is TRBV7-9, the J call TRBJ2-7; a weak D match, TRBD1 (6 bases). CDR1 and CDR2 (germline): SEHNR, FQNEAQ (reference sequence). The CDR3 length is 12 residues. The V end lost 5 bases, the J end lost 6 bases, and 11 bases lay between the germline ends. DNA of the CDR3: TGTGCCAGCAGCCTCAACAGGGTCGAGCAGTACTTC. Its protein is CASSLNRVEQYF.

This rearrangement joins TRBV29-1 to TRBJ1-1; tentative D call: TRBD1 (6 bases). This CDR3 is 11 amino acids long. Trimming removed 4 bases from V and 6 bases from J, with 9 bases in between. Germline-derived CDR1 and CDR2 are SQVTM and ANQGSEA. CDR3 residues: CSVVQGPEAFF. The CDR3 DNA reads TGCAGCGTTGTCCAGGGGCCTGAAGCTTTCTTT.